This T cell receptor beta chain was retrieved from a study of T cells in localized non-small cell lung cancer. Study-wide results and caveats: Analysis by sequencing included only one tumor region, so heterogeneity remains possible. Overall survival was longer when the density of T cells in the blood was higher. The greatest T cell clonality was found in uninvolved adjacent lung (higher than in tumor).

TCRdb's table, derived via immunoSEQ multiplex PCR, lists solely in-frame clones and lacks some. This sample has over 70,000 clones; roughly nine tenths occur once, and the top ten carry just over 20%. Turning to this clone: As yet, its antigen is unknown.

This CDR3 has 14 residues. The V gene's germline CDR1 is SNHLY and CDR2 FYNNEI. Trimming removed 7 bases at V and 4 bases at J, with 13 bases between. This chain links TRBV2 with TRBJ1-4; D remains ambiguous. The source is a male donor older than 55 with stage III squamous cell lung carcinoma. The sequencing used peripheral blood, collected before any cancer treatment. CDR3 residues: CASKQDLGNEKLFF. The CDR3 region has the DNA TGTGCCAGCAAACAAGACCTCGGTAATGAAAAACTGTTTTTT.